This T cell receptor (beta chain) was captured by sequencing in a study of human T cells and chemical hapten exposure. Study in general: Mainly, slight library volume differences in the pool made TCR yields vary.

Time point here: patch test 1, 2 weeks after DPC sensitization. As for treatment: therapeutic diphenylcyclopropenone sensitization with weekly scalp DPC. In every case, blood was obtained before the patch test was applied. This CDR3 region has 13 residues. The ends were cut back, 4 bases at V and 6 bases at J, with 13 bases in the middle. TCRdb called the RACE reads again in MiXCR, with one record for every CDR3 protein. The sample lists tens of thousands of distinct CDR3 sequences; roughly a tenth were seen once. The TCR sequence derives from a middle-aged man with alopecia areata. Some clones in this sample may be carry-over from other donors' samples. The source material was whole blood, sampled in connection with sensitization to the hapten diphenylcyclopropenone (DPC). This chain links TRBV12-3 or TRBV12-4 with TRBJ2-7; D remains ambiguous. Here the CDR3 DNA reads TGTGCCAGCAGTTGGACCGGCGTGCCCGAGCAGTACTTC. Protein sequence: CASSWTGVPEQYF.